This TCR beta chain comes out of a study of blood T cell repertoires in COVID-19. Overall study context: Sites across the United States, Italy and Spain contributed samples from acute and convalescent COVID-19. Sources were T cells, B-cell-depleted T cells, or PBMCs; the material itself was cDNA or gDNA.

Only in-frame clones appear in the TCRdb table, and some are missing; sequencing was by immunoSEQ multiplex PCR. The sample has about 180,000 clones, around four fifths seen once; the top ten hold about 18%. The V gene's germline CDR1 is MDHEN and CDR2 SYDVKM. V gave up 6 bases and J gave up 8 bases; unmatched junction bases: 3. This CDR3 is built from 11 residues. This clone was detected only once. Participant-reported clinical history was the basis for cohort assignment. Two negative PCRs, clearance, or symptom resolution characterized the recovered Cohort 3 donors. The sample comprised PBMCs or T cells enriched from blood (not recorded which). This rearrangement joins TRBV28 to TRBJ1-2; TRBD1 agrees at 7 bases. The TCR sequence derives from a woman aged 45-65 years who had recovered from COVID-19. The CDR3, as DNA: TGTGCCAGCAGAGAAGGGGGCGGCTACACCTTC. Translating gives CASREGGGYTF.